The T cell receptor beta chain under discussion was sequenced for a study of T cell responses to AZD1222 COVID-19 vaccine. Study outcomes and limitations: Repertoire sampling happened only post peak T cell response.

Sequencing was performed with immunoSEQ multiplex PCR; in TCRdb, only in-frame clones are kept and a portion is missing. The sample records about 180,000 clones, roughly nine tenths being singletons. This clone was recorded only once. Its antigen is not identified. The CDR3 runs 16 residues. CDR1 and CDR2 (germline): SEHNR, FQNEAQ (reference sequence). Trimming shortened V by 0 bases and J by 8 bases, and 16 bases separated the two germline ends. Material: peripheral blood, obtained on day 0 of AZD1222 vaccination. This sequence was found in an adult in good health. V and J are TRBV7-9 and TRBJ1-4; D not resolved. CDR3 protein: CASSLANSARIEKLFF. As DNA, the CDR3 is TGTGCCAGCAGCTTAGCAAACAGCGCTCGGATCGAAAAACTGTTTTTT.